The clone carrying this T cell receptor (beta chain) was seen a few times. Its cognate antigen is unknown. This specimen comes from a study of T-cell reconstitution after alpha-beta-depleted transplantation in children. Study-level results: Several hundred expanded graft clones reportedly were the source of alpha-beta T cells about two months after transplant. The origin of high day-60 TCRbeta diversity in some patients lay in surviving recipient T cells and thymic progenitors. Newly produced T cells mostly accounted for T-cell counts and diversity one year post-transplant.

During its preparation, the TCRbeta library received unique molecular identifiers. TCRdb used MiXCR to reprocess the PCR reads, holding one entry per CDR3 protein. The table shows approximately 98,000 distinct CDR3 sequences, with about 6.5% occurring only once. The CDR3 contains 14 residues. Germline CDR1 reads SEHNR; CDR2 reads FQNEAQ (reference sequence). Trimming removed 8 bases from V and 1 base from J, with 14 bases in between. Here the sequenced sample was PBMCs, mostly from graft donor cells, taken 360 days after TCRalphabeta/CD19-depleted stem cell transplant. V is TRBV7-9 and J is TRBJ1-1; a possible D gene is TRBD1 (5 bases). The receptor was derived from a male patient between 2 and 10 years old who had a stem cell transplant for acute lymphoblastic leukemia, so the T cells may come from the graft donor. As DNA, the CDR3 is TGTGCCAGCGTCCCGGGACCGGGGAACACTGAAGCTTTCTTT. Its translation is CASVPGPGNTEAFF.